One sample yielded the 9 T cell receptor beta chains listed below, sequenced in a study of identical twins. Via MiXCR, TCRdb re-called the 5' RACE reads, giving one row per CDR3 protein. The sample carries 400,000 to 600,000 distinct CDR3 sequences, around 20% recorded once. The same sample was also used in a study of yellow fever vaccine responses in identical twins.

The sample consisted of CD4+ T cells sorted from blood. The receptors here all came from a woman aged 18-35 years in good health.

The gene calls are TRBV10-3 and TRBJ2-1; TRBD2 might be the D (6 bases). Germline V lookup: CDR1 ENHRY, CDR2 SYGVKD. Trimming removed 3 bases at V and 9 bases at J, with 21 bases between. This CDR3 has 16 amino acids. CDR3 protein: CAISERGTQLQSEQFF. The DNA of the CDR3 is TGTGCCATCAGTGAACGGGGGACCCAACTTCAAAGTGAGCAGTTCTTC.

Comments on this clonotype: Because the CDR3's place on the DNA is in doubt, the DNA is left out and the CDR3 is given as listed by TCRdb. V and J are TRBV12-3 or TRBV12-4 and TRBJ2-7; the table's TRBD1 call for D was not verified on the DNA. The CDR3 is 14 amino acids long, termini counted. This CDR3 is CASSSRLVAGGINV.

The CDR3 spells CASSLKGQVYNYEQYV. CDR3 sequence (DNA): TGTGCCAGCAGCTTAAAGGGACAGGTATACAACTACGAGCAGTACGTC. The rearrangement joins TRBV7-8 to TRBJ2-7, with 8 bases that match TRBD1. Germline V gives CDR1 SGHVS, CDR2 FQNEAQ. After removal of 2 bases from V and 3 bases from J, the junction contained 9 bases not matched to a gene. The CDR3 contains 16 residues.

CDR3 DNA: TGTGCCAGCAGCTTAGCTGTCGGCTACTTGAACACCGGGGAGCTGTTTTTT. The encoded protein is CASSLAVGYLNTGELFF. J is TRBJ2-2 and V is TRBV11-2; D remains unclear. The CDR3 is 17 amino acids. Trimming stripped 1 base from V and 1 base from J, with 13 bases between. The germline gives CDR1 SGHAT, CDR2 FQNNGV. Combining the CDR3 with reference TRBV11-2 and TRBJ2-2 gives the whole variable domain EAGVAQSPRYKIIEKRQSVAFWCNPISGHATLYWYQQILGQGPKLLIQFQNNGVVDDSQLPKDRFSAERLKGVDSTLKIQPAKLEDSAVYLCASSLAVGYLNTGELFFGEGSRLTVL.

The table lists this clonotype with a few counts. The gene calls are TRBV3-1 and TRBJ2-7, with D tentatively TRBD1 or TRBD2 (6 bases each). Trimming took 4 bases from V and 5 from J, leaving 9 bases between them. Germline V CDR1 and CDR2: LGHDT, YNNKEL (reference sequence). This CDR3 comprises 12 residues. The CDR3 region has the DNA TGTGCCAGCAGCCGCGGGACAAACGAGCAGTACTTC. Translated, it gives CASSRGTNEQYF.

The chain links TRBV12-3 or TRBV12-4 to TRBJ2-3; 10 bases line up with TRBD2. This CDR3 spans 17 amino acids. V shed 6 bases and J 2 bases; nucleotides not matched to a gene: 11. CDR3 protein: CASSLRTSGFNTDTQYF. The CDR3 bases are TGTGCCAGCAGCCTTCGGACTAGCGGCTTCAACACAGATACGCAGTATTTT.

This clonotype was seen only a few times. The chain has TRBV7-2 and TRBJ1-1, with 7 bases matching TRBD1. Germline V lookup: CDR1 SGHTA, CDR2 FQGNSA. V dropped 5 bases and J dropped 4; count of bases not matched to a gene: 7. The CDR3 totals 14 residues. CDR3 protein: CASSPNRGATEAFF. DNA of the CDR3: TGTGCCAGCAGCCCAAACAGGGGAGCCACTGAAGCTTTCTTT. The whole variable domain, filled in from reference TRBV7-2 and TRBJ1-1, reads GAGVSQSPSNKVTEKGKDVELRCDPISGHTALYWYRQSLGQGLEFLIYFQGNSAPDKSGLPSDRFSAERTGGSVSTLTIQRTQQEDSAVYLCASSPNRGATEAFFGQGTRLTVV.

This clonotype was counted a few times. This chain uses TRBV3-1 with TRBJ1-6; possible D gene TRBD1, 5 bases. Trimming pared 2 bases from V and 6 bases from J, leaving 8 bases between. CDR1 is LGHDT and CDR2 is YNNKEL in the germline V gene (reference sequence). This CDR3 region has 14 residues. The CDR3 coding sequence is TGTGCCAGCAGCCAAAGGGGTAGTAATTCACCCCTCCACTTT. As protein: CASSQRGSNSPLHF.

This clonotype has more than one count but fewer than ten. Here the CDR3 DNA reads TGTGCCAGCAGTTCCGGGGGGGGTGCGAACACCGGGGAGCTGTTTTTT. It is translated as CASSSGGGANTGELFF. The chain is built from TRBV12-3 or TRBV12-4 and TRBJ2-2; 8 positions match TRBD2. Trimming cost V 4 bases and J 0 bases; bases outside gene matches: 4. The CDR3 covers 16 residues.